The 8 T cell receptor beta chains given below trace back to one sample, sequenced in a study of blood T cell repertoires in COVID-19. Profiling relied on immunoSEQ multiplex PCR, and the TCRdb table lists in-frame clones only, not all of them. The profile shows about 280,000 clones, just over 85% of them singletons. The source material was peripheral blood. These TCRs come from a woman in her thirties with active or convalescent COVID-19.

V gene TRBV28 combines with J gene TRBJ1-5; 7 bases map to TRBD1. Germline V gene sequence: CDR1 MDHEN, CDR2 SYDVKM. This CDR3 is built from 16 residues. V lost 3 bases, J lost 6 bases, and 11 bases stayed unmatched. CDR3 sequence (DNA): TGTGCCAGCAGTTTTTCGCAGGGGGGAGTAGGTCAGCCCCAGCATTTT. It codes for CASSFSQGGVGQPQHF.

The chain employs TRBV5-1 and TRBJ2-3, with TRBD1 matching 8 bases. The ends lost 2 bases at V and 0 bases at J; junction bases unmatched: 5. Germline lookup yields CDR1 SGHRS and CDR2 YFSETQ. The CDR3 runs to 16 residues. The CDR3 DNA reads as TGCGCCAGCAGCTTCATTAGGACAGGGAGCACAGATACGCAGTATTTT. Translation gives CASSFIRTGSTDTQYF.

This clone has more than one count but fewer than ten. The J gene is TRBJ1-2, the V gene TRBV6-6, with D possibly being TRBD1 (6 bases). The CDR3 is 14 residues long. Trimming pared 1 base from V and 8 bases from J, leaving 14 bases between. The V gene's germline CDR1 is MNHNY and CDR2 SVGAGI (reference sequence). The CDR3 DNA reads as TGTGCCAGCAGTTACTATGGGGCCCAGGGGGGCTACACCTTC. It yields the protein CASSYYGAQGGYTF.

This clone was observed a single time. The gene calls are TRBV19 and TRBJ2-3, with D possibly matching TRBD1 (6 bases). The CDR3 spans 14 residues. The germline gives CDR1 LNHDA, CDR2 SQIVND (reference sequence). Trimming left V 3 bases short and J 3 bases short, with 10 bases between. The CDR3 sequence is CASSIGTYTDTQYF. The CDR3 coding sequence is TGTGCCAGTAGTATTGGGACATATACAGATACGCAGTATTTT.

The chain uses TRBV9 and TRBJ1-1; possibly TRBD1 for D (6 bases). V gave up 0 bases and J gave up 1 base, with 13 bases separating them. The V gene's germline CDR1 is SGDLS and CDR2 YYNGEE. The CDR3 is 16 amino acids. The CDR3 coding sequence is TGTGCCAGCAGCGTAGACCCCTCGACAGGGAACACTGAAGCTTTCTTT. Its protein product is CASSVDPSTGNTEAFF.

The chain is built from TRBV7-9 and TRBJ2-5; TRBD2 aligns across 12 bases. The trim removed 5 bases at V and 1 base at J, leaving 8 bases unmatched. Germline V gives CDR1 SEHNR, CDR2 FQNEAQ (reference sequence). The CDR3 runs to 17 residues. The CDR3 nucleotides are TGTGCCAGCAGCCGAGCCGGACTAGCGGGGACCCAAGAGACCCAGTACTTC. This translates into CASSRAGLAGTQETQYF.

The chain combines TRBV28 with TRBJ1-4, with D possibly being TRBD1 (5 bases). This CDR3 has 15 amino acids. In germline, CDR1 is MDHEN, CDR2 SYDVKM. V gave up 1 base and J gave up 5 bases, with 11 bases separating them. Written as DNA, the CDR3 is TGTGCCAGCAGTTTATATACAGGTGGGAATGAAAAACTGTTTTTT. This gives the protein CASSLYTGGNEKLFF.

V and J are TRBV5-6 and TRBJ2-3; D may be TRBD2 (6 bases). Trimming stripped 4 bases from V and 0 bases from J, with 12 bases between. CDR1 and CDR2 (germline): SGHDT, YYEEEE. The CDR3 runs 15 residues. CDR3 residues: CASSRLGLSTDTQYF. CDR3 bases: TGTGCCAGCAGCCGGCTGGGACTGAGCACAGATACGCAGTATTTT. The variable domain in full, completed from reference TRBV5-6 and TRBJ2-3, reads DAGVTQSPTHLIKTRGQQVTLRCSPKSGHDTVSWYQQALGQGPQFIFQYYEEEERQRGNFPDRFSGHQFPNYSSELNVNALLLGDSALYLCASSRLGLSTDTQYFGPGTRLTVL.